A single sample gave rise to the 16 T cell receptor beta chains below, sequenced in a study of CD8+ T cells in alopecia areata. RNA, once extracted, was reverse transcribed into cDNA for use as the sequencing template. The table came from immunoSEQ multiplex PCR; TCRdb's copy has only in-frame clones and leaves some out. The top ten clones hold about 6% of a sample with 110,000 to 150,000 clones, about 60% of them seen once. Sequencing was performed on CD4+ T cells sorted from blood, taken at week 0. These receptors came from a human donor with alopecia areata.

This clone was recorded at least ten times. The V gene is TRBV18, the J gene TRBJ2-3; a weak D match, TRBD1 (5 bases). Deletions cut 3 bases from V and 10 bases from J, with 17 bases between. The germline CDR1 and CDR2 sequences are KGHSH and LQKENI. The CDR3 contains 14 residues. CDR3 coding DNA: TGTGCCAGCTCACCCCCTGGGGCCAGTTGGGCGCAGTATTTT. Protein sequence: CASSPPGASWAQYF.

The rearrangement links TRBV25-1 to TRBJ2-3; perhaps TRBD2 as D (5 bases). V lost 8 bases and J 4 bases, leaving 16 bases between the germline ends. This CDR3 has 14 residues. CDR1 and CDR2 from the germline V gene are MGHDK and SYGVNS. The CDR3 DNA follows: TGTGCCAGCGCCGGGGAGAGGTGGGCAGATACGCAGTATTTT. Translating gives CASAGERWADTQYF.

A few counts support this clone. The same CDR3 arises from other DNA sequences in this sample as well. The chain combines TRBV20-1 with TRBJ2-6; D unclear. The CDR3 length is 11 residues. The V and J ends lost 7 bases and 1 base respectively, with 2 bases between them. In germline, CDR1 is DFQATT, CDR2 SNEGSKA (reference sequence). CDR3 protein: CSVSGANVLTF. DNA for the CDR3: TGCAGTGTATCTGGGGCCAACGTCCTGACTTTC.

The chain uses TRBV5-1 and TRBJ1-4; 9 nucleotides line up with TRBD1. With 4 bases clipped from V and 4 bases from J, the junction kept 5 bases outside the gene matches. In germline, CDR1 is SGHRS, CDR2 YFSETQ. This CDR3 has 15 residues. The CDR3, as DNA: TGCGCCAGCAGCCGCCGACAGGGGGATAATGAAAAACTGTTTTTT. This translates into CASSRRQGDNEKLFF.

The rearrangement links TRBV2 to TRBJ1-5, with TRBD1 matching 7 bases. Looked up from germline, CDR1 is SNHLY and CDR2 is FYNNEI. This CDR3 spans 12 amino acids. The V gene end was trimmed by 8 bases and the J gene end by 6 bases; junction bases not matched to a gene: 4. CDR3 residues: CASDREGQPQHF. The CDR3 region has the DNA TGTGCCAGCGACAGGGAAGGTCAGCCCCAGCATTTT.

The chain is built from TRBV30 and TRBJ2-5; TRBD2 matches at 7 bases. The J call is doubtful: the DNA matches TRBJ2-7 better. In germline, CDR1 is GTSNPN, CDR2 SVGIG (reference sequence). The CDR3 is made up of 12 amino acids. Written as DNA, the CDR3 is TGTGCCTGGGACCCGGGGGGCTACGAGCAGTACTTC. Translating gives CAWDPGGYEQYF.

This chain connects TRBV5-1 to TRBJ1-1, with D maybe TRBD1 (5 bases). Germline-derived CDR1 and CDR2 are SGHRS and YFSETQ. V lost 5 bases to trimming and J lost 4 bases, with 15 bases between them. The CDR3 sequence is 14 residues long. The CDR3 reads CASRGRQGTTEAFF. In nucleotides, the CDR3 is TGCGCCAGCAGAGGGAGGCAGGGCACCACTGAAGCTTTCTTT.

The chain recombines TRBV4-2 with TRBJ2-1; 9 bases fit TRBD2. V shed 1 base, J shed 3 bases, and the junction held 1 base outside the gene matches. CDR1 and CDR2 from the germline V gene are LGHNA and YNFKEQ. The CDR3 length is 15 residues. CDR3 in amino acids: CASSQGLADYNEQFF. The DNA of the CDR3 is TGTGCCAGCAGCCAAGGACTAGCGGACTACAATGAGCAGTTCTTC.

The chain uses TRBV29-1 and TRBJ1-4; TRBD1 agrees at 7 bases. V shed 4 bases and J 6 bases; nucleotides not matched to a gene: 5. Germline CDR1 reads SQVTM; CDR2 reads ANQGSEA. The CDR3 totals 13 residues. The CDR3 DNA sequence: TGCAGCGTTGGACAGGGTGGGGATGAAAAACTGTTTTTT. It encodes CSVGQGGDEKLFF.

The V gene is TRBV5-5, the J gene TRBJ2-5; 7 bases are a match to TRBD1. The CDR3 consists of 14 residues. From germline, CDR1 is SGHKS and CDR2 YYEKEE (reference sequence). Trimming removed 4 bases from V and 4 bases from J; junction bases left unmatched: 7. The CDR3 region has the DNA TGTGCCAGCAGCGATCGGGACAGAAGAGAGACCCAGTACTTC. Translated, it gives CASSDRDRRETQYF.

This chain uses TRBV10-3 with TRBJ1-1, with D hard to call. V was trimmed by 6 bases and J by 0 bases, leaving 8 bases between them. The CDR3 extends over 13 amino acids. The germline V gene encodes CDR1 ENHRY and CDR2 SYGVKD. The chain's CDR3 is CAIRHIVNTEAFF. The CDR3 DNA sequence: TGTGCCATCAGGCATATAGTGAACACTGAAGCTTTCTTT.

This rearrangement joins TRBV4-2 to TRBJ1-1, with no clear D. The V and J ends lost 4 bases and 4 bases respectively, with 13 bases between them. The CDR3 runs 14 residues. The germline V gene has CDR1 LGHNA and CDR2 YNFKEQ. For the CDR3, the DNA is TGTGCCAGCAGCCTTCCCATCACCGGCACTGAAGCTTTCTTT. This gives the protein CASSLPITGTEAFF.

This clone turned up a few times. The chain links TRBV7-6 to TRBJ1-6; D not certain. Germline V gives CDR1 SGHVS, CDR2 FNYEAQ. Trimming cost V 5 bases and J 10 bases, with 12 bases left between them. The CDR3 has 13 amino acids. The CDR3 region is CASSPRTDSPLHF. The CDR3 nucleotides read TGTGCCAGCAGCCCACGGACGGACTCACCCCTCCACTTT.

The chain is built from TRBV25-1 and TRBJ1-2; tentative D call: TRBD1 (6 bases). Per the germline V gene, CDR1 is MGHDK and CDR2 is SYGVNS. This CDR3 contains 13 residues. V lost 3 bases and J lost 4, with 9 bases in between. The CDR3 is CASSDGGSYGYTF. The CDR3 DNA reads as TGTGCCAGCAGTGACGGGGGCAGCTATGGCTACACCTTC.

CDR3 nucleotides: TGTGCCAGCAGTGAAAGCCAGACCAACGGGACACCCCTCCACTTT. Translating it yields CASSESQTNGTPLHF. This rearrangement joins TRBV2 to TRBJ1-6; D ambiguous. The CDR3 runs 15 residues. Germline CDR1 reads SNHLY; CDR2 reads FYNNEI. The V gene lost 2 bases and the J gene lost 11 bases, with 16 bases spanning the gap.

The chain couples TRBV30 to TRBJ1-2; no clear D gene. V was cut by 3 bases and J by 2 bases, with 10 bases left in between. The germline V gene encodes CDR1 GTSNPN and CDR2 SVGIG (reference sequence). The CDR3 covers 13 residues. The CDR3 bases are TGTGCCTGGAGATCGTTGGGGAACTATGGCTACACCTTC. This translates into CAWRSLGNYGYTF. Full variable domain (rest looked up from reference TRBV30 and TRBJ1-2): SQTIHQWPATLVQPVGSPLSLECTVEGTSNPNLYWYRQAAGRGLQLLFYSVGIGQISSEVPQNLSASRPQDRQFILSSKKLLLSDSGFYLCAWRSLGNYGYTFGSGTRLTVV.